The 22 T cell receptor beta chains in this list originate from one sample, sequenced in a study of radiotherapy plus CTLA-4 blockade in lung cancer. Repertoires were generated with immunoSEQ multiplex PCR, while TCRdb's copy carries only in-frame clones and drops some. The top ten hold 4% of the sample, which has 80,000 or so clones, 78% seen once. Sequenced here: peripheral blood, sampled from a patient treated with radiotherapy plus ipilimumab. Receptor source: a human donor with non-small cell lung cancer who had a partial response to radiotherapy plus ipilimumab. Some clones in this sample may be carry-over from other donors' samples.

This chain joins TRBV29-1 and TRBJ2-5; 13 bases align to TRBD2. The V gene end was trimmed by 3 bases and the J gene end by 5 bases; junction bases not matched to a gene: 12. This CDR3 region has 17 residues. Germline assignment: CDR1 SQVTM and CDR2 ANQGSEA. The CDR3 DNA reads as TGCAGCGTTGAGTCTACTAGCGGGGGGGCCGACCTGGAGACCCAGTACTTC. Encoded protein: CSVESTSGGADLETQYF.

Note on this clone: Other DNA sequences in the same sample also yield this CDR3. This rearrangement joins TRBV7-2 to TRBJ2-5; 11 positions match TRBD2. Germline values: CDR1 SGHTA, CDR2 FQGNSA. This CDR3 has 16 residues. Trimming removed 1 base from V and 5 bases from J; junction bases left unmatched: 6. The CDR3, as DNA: TGTGCCAGCAGCTTAGGCTTAGCGGGGGGGCGGGAGACCCAGTACTTC. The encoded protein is CASSLGLAGGRETQYF.

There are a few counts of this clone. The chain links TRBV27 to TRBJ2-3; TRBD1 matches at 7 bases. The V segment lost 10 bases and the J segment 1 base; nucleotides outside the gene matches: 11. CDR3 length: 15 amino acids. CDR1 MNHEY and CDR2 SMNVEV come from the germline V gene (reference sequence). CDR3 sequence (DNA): TGTGCCACCATACCGTACGGACAGGGCACAGATACGCAGTATTTT. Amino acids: CATIPYGQGTDTQYF.

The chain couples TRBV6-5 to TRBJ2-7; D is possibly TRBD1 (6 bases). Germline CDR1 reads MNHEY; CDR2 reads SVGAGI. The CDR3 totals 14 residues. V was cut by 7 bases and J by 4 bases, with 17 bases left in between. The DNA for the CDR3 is TGTGCCAGCACCCCCGACACAGGGACATACGAGCAGTACTTC. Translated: CASTPDTGTYEQYF.

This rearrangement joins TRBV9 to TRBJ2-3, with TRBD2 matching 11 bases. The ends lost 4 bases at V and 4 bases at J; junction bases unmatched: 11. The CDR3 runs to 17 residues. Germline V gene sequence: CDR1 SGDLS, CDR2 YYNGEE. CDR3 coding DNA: TGTGCCAGCAGCCCACGAGGGCTAGCGGGAGGCTCAGATACGCAGTATTTT. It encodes CASSPRGLAGGSDTQYF.

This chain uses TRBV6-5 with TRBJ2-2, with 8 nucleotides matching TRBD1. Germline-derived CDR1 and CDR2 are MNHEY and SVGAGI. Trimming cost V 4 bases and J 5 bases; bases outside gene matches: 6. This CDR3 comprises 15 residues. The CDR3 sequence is CASSFGTGSTGELFF. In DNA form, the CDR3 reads TGTGCCAGCAGTTTTGGGACAGGCTCAACCGGGGAGCTGTTTTTT.

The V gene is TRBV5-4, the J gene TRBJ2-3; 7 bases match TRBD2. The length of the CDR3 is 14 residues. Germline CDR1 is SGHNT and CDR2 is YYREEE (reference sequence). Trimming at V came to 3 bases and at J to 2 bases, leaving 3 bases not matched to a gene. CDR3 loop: CASSSRDYTDTQYF. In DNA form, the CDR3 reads TGTGCCAGCAGCTCCCGGGACTACACAGATACGCAGTATTTT. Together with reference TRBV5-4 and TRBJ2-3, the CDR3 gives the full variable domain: ETGVTQSPTHLIKTRGQQVTLRCSSQSGHNTVSWYQQALGQGPQFIFQYYREEENGRGNFPPRFSGLQFPNYSSELNVNALELDDSALYLCASSSRDYTDTQYFGPGTRLTVL.

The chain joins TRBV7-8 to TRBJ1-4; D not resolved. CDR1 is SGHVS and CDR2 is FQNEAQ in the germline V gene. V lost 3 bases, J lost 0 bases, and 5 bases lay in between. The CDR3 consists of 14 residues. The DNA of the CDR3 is TGTGCCAGCAGCTTTGGAGCAACTAATGAAAAACTGTTTTTT. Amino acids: CASSFGATNEKLFF.

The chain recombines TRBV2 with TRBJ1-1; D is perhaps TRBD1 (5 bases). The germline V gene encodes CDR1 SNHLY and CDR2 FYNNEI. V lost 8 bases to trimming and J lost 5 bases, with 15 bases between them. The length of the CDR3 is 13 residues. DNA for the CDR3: TGTGCCAGCGGACGAAGGGGCGATACTGAAGCTTTCTTT. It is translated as CASGRRGDTEAFF.

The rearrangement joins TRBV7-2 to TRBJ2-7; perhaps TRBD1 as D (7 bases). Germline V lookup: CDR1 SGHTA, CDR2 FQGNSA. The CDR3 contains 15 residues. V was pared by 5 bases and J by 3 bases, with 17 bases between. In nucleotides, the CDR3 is TGTGCCAGCAGCCCAAACGGAGGGGGCGACTACGAGCAGTACTTC. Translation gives CASSPNGGGDYEQYF.

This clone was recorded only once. This CDR3 is CASSSGLAAADTQYF. DNA for the CDR3: TGTGCCAGCAGCTCAGGACTAGCCGCAGCAGATACGCAGTATTTT. The V gene is TRBV11-3, the J gene TRBJ2-3; 8 bases align to TRBD2. CDR1 is SGHNT and CDR2 is YENEEA in the germline V gene. After removal of 4 bases from V and 4 bases from J, the junction contained 7 bases not matched to a gene. The CDR3 loop spans 15 amino acids.

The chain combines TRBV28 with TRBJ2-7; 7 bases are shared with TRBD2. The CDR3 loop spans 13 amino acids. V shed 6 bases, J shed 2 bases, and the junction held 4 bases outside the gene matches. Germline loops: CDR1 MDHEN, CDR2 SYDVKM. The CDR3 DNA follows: TGTGCCAGCAGGTACAGCGGGGCCTACGAGCAGTACTTC. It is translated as CASRYSGAYEQYF.

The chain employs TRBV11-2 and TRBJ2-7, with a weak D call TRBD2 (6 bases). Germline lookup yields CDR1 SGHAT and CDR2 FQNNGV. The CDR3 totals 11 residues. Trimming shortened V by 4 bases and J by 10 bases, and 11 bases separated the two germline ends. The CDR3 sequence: CASSWGDFQYF. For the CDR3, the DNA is TGTGCCAGCAGCTGGGGGGACTTCCAGTACTTC. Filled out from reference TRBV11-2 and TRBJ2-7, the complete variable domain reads EAGVAQSPRYKIIEKRQSVAFWCNPISGHATLYWYQQILGQGPKLLIQFQNNGVVDDSQLPKDRFSAERLKGVDSTLKIQPAKLEDSAVYLCASSWGDFQYFGPGTRLTVT.

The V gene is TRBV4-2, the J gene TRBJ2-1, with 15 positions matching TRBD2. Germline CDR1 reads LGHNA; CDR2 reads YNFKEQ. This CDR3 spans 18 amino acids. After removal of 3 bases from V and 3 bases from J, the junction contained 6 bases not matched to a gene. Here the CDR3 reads CASSHAGTSGGFYNEQFF. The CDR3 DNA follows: TGTGCCAGCAGCCATGCCGGGACTAGCGGGGGGTTCTACAATGAGCAGTTCTTC.

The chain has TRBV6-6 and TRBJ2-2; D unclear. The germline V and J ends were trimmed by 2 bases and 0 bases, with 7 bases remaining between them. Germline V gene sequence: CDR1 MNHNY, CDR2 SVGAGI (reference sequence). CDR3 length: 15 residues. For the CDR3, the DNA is TGTGCCAGCAGTTACGGAGCGACGAACACCGGGGAGCTGTTTTTT. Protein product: CASSYGATNTGELFF.

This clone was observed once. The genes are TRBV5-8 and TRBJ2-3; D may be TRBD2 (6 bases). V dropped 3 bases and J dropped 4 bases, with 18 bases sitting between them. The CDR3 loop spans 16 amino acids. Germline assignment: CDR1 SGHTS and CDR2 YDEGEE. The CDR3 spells CASSSRGTPTADTQYF. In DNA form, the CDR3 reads TGTGCCAGCAGCTCCCGTGGGACTCCTACCGCAGATACGCAGTATTTT.

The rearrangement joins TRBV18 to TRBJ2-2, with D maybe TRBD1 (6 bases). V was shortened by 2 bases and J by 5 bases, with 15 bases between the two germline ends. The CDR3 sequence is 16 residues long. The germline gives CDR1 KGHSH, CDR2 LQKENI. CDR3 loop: CASSPTGQGGTGELFF. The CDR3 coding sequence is TGTGCCAGCTCACCAACAGGACAAGGGGGTACCGGGGAGCTGTTTTTT. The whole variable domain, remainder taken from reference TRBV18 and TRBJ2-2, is NAGVMQNPRHLVRRRGQEARLRCSPMKGHSHVYWYRQLPEEGLKFMVYLQKENIIDESGMPKERFSAEFPKEGPSILRIQQVVRGDSAAYFCASSPTGQGGTGELFFGEGSRLTVL.

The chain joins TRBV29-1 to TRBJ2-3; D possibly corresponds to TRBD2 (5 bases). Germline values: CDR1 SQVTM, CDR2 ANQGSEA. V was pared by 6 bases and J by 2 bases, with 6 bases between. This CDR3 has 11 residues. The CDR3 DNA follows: TGCAGCGTCGGGGACACAGATACGCAGTATTTT. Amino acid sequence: CSVGDTDTQYF.

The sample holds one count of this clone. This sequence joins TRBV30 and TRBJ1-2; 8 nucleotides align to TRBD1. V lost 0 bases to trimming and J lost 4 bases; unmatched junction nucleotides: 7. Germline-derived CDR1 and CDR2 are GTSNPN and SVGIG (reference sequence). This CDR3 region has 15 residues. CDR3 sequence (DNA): TGTGCCTGGAGTGTAGGCAGGGGGCGCATCTATGGCTACACCTTC. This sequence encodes CAWSVGRGRIYGYTF.

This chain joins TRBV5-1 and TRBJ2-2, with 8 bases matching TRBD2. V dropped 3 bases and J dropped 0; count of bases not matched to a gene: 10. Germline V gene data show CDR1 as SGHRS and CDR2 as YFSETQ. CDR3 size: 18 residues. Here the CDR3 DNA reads TGCGCCAGCAGCTCGGGGGGGGTAGCTTGGACGAACACCGGGGAGCTGTTTTTT. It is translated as CASSSGGVAWTNTGELFF.

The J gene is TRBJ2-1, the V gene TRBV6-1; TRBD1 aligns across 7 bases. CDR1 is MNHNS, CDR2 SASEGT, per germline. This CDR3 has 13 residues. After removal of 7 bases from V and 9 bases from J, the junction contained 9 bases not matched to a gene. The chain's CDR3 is CASTTGDRGEQFF. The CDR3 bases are TGTGCCAGCACAACAGGGGATCGTGGTGAGCAGTTCTTC.

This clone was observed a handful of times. CDR3 in amino acids: CASSFGGSRNTIYF. DNA for the CDR3: TGTGCCAGCAGCTTTGGAGGATCTCGGAACACCATATATTTT. The chain couples TRBV5-6 to TRBJ1-3; D call uncertain. This CDR3 is built from 14 residues. Germline V gene data show CDR1 as SGHDT and CDR2 as YYEEEE. V gave up 2 bases and J gave up 7 bases, with 13 bases separating them.